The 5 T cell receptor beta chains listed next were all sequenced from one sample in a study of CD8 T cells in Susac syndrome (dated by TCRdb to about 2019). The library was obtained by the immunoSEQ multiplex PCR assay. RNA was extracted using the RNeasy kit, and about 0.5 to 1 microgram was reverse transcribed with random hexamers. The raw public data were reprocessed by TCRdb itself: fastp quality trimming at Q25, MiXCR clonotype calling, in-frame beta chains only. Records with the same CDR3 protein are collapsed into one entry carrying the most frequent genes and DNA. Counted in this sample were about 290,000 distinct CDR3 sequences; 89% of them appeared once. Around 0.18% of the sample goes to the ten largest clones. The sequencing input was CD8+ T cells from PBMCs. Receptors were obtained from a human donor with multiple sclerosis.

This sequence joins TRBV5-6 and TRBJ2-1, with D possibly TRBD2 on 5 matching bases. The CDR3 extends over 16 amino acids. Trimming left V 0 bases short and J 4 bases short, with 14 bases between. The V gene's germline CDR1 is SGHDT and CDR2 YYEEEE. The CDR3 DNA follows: TGTGCCAGCAGCTTGGCCGGCCCGAGGGAATACAATGAGCAGTTCTTC. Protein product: CASSLAGPREYNEQFF.

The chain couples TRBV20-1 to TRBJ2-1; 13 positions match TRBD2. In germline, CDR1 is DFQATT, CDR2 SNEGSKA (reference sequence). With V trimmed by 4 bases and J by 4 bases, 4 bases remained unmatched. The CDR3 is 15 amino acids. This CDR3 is CSAMGLAGHYNEQFF. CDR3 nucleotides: TGCAGTGCTATGGGACTAGCGGGGCATTACAATGAGCAGTTCTTC.

The CDR3 reads CASRQLPLGTEAFF. DNA of the CDR3: TGTGCCAGCCGACAGTTACCATTAGGGACTGAAGCTTTCTTT. The chain is built from TRBV27 and TRBJ1-1; D possibly corresponds to TRBD1 (5 bases). The V end lost 8 bases, the J end lost 5 bases, and 18 bases lay between the germline ends. The CDR3 has 14 residues. The V gene's germline CDR1 is MNHEY and CDR2 SMNVEV (reference sequence).

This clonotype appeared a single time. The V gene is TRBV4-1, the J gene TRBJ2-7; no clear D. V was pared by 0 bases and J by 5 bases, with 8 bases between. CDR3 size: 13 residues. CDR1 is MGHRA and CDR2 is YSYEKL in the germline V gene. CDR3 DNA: TGCGCCAGCAGCCAAGATTGGATGAACGAGCAGTACTTC. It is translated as CASSQDWMNEQYF.

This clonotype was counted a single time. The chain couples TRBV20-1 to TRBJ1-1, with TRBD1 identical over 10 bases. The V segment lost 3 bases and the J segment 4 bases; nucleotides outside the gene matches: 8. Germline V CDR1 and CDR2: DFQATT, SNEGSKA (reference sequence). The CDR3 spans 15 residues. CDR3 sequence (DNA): TGCAGTGCTAGTTGGACAGGGGGTTTTAGCACTGAAGCTTTCTTT. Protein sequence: CSASWTGGFSTEAFF.